This is a list of T cell receptor beta chains from one sample in a study of shared clonotypes between healthy human individuals. Generated by immunoSEQ multiplex PCR, the TCRdb table keeps only in-frame clones and is missing some. This table has around 2,000,000 clones, around 95% appearing once. Sequencing was carried out using naive CD4+ T cells sorted from blood. These receptors were taken from a man younger than 35 in good health. Both conserved end residues are part of each CDR3. A D gene is named only where the DNA matches it firmly. Size values are once, few and many counts, or a class for expanded clones, and some rows have none.

.,TRBD2,TRBV18,TRBJ2-1,TGTGCCAGCTCACCAGGACTAGCGGGAGCCTACAATGAGCAGTTCTTC,CASSPGLAGAYNEQFF
once,TRBD2,TRBV2,TRBJ2-7,TGTGCCAGCTATGACTCAACTAGCGGCTACGAGCAGTACTTC,CASYDSTSGYEQYF
.,.,TRBV6-6,TRBJ1-4,TGTGCCAGCAGTACCGGGCCCGCAACTAATGAAAAACTGTTTTTT,CASSTGPATNEKLFF
once,TRBD1,TRBV28,TRBJ1-3,TGTGCCAGCAGTTTATCTCGGGACAGGGTGAACGGAAACACCATATATTTT,CASSLSRDRVNGNTIYF
.,.,TRBV25-1,TRBJ1-1,TGTGCCAGCAGACGCAGTGGGGGCGCGTACACTGAAGCTTTCTTT,CASRRSGGAYTEAFF
.,TRBD1,TRBV11-2,TRBJ2-1,TGTGCCAGCAGCTCCCCCAGGGGGCGAGCCTACAATGAGCAGTTCTTC,CASSSPRGRAYNEQFF
.,TRBD1,TRBV7-6,TRBJ2-5,TGTGCCAGCAGCTTAGCGAACAGGGGGCAGGAGACCCAGTACTTC,CASSLANRGQETQYF
.,TRBD2,TRBV5-5,TRBJ2-3,TGTGCCAGCAGCTTCTTAGGACTAGCGGGTTCTACTAGCACAGATACGCAGTATTTT,CASSFLGLAGSTSTDTQYF
.,.,TRBV18,TRBJ2-7,TGTGCCAGCTCACCAGGGGGGACTGAGTTCTACGAGCAGTACTTC,CASSPGGTEFYEQYF
.,.,TRBV6-5,TRBJ2-2,TGTGCCAGCAGATCCACTACCGGGGAGCTGTTTTTT,CASRSTTGELFF
.,.,TRBV9,TRBJ1-5,TGTGCCAGCAGCCCGATCGGAGCTACCAATCAGCCCCAGCATTTT,CASSPIGATNQPQHF
.,TRBD1,TRBV6-5,TRBJ2-3,TGTGCCAGCAGGGACAGGGCGTCGGATACGCAGTATTTT,CASRDRASDTQYF
.,.,TRBV10-3,TRBJ1-6,TGTGCCTCCACGACCCGGGCAAATGACTCACCCCTCCACTTT,CASTTRANDSPLHF
.,.,TRBV7-2,TRBJ1-1,TGTGCCAGCAGCTTCCCAGGCACTGAAGCTTTCTTT,CASSFPGTEAFF
few,TRBD2,TRBV30,TRBJ2-1,TGTGCCTGGAGTGTGCTAGCGGGGTACAATGAGCAGTTCTTC,CAWSVLAGYNEQFF
.,.,TRBV7-9,TRBJ2-3,TGTGCCAGCAGCTTTGGGACACCTAGCACAGATACGCAGTATTTT,CASSFGTPSTDTQYF
.,.,TRBV19,TRBJ1-1,TGTGCCAGTAGTATCTTCTCCACGAACACTGAAGCTTTCTTT,CASSIFSTNTEAFF
.,.,TRBV5-1,TRBJ2-7,TGCGCCAGCAGCTTGGGTTGGCAGCAGAGCTCCTACGAGCAGTACTTC,CASSLGWQQSSYEQYF
.,TRBD1,TRBV4-1,TRBJ1-6,TGCGCCAGCAGCCTCGGGACAGGGGTTAATTCACCCCTCCACTTT,CASSLGTGVNSPLHF
.,.,TRBV7-9,TRBJ1-5,TGTGCCAGTGGAACGCTAAATCAGCCCCAGCATTTT,CASGTLNQPQHF
.,.,TRBV15,TRBJ2-5,TGTGCCACCAGCAGAGGGACTATCCAAGAGACCCAGTACTTC,CATSRGTIQETQYF
once,.,TRBV5-1,TRBJ1-4,TGCGCCAGCAGCTCAGGGAGGTTGGCAACTAATGAAAAACTGTTTTTT,CASSSGRLATNEKLFF
.,.,TRBV19,TRBJ1-1,TGTGCCAGTAGTAACCGTCAGGGGAGGTATGAAGCTTTCTTT,CASSNRQGRYEAFF
.,.,TRBV6-5,TRBJ2-7,TGTGCCAGCAGACGTGGGGGGACGGTTTACGAGCAGTACTTC,CASRRGGTVYEQYF
.,.,TRBV6-5,TRBJ1-6,TGTGCCAGCAGTAACCCCGGACCAATTTCACCCCTCCACTTT,CASSNPGPISPLHF
once,.,TRBV30,TRBJ2-6,TGTGCCTGGAGTGTAGTTACTGGGGCCAACGTCCTGACTTTC,CAWSVVTGANVLTF
.,.,TRBV7-9,TRBJ1-3,TGTGCCAGCAGCTTAGCAAATCCCATATATTTT,CASSLANPIYF
.,.,TRBV7-8,TRBJ2-5,TGTGCCAGCAGCTTCGTATCGGTCCGGGAGACCCAGTACTTC,CASSFVSVRETQYF
.,TRBD1,TRBV18,TRBJ2-7,TGTGCCAGCTCAGAACAGGGGTTCTCCTACGAGCAGTACTTC,CASSEQGFSYEQYF
.,TRBD2,TRBV4-1,TRBJ2-7,TGCGCCAGCAGCCCCGGGGGACTAGCGGGCGCCGCGGAGCAGTACTTC,CASSPGGLAGAAEQYF
.,.,TRBV4-3,TRBJ2-3,TGCGCCAGCAGCCAAGAAGGGTCGGGAGCGGATACGCAGTATTTT,CASSQEGSGADTQYF
.,.,TRBV5-4,TRBJ2-2,TGTGCCAGCAGCTTGGGAGTCGGGGGGAACACCGGGGAGCTGTTTTTT,CASSLGVGGNTGELFF